This record concerns one TCR beta chain sequence. Trimming stripped 3 bases from V and 0 bases from J, with 3 bases between. The CDR3 sequence is 13 residues long. CDR1 and CDR2 (germline): MDHEN, SYDVKM. This sample is drawn from a study of blood T cell repertoires in COVID-19. The data were produced by immunoSEQ multiplex PCR, yet TCRdb's version contains in-frame clones alone and is incomplete. Of about 240,000 clones in the sample, roughly 85% were seen once. The chain carries TRBV28 and TRBJ1-5; unclear D gene. The clonotype comes from a woman aged 18-35 years with acute or convalescent COVID-19. The material sequenced was peripheral blood. CDR3 sequence reads: CASSFGSNQPQHF. The DNA of the CDR3 is TGTGCCAGCAGTTTCGGTAGCAATCAGCCCCAGCATTTT.